This T cell receptor beta chain was obtained from a study of CD8 T cells in Susac syndrome. Sequencing of TCR beta was performed on blood CD8+ and CD4+ T cells. Bulk CD8+ and CD4+ cells came from magnetic negative isolation; CD8+ TEMRA by FACS. The V gene's germline CDR1 is MNHEY and CDR2 SMNVEV (reference sequence). This CDR3 contains 14 residues. The V and J ends lost 6 bases and 4 bases respectively, with 13 bases between them. With random hexamers, roughly 0.45 to 1 ug RNA was reverse transcribed. An immunoSEQ multiplex PCR amplified TCR beta CDR3 over 54 Vbeta and 13 Jbeta. TCRdb processed the immunoSEQ multiplex PCR reads anew with MiXCR; each CDR3 protein has one entry. There are around 50,000 distinct CDR3 sequences in the sample; over 90% occur only once, and roughly 0.4% lies in the top ten.

The rearrangement uses TRBV27 and TRBJ1-5, with D unclear. Sequenced: CD8+ T cells from PBMCs. The clonotype comes from a human donor in good health. CDR3 coding DNA: TGTGCCAGCAGGGACCCCTTTGATAATCAGCCCCAGCATTTT. This sequence encodes CASRDPFDNQPQHF.